Listed below are T cell receptor beta chains from one sample, sequenced in a study of CD8 T cells in Susac syndrome. MiXCR, applied by TCRdb to the immunoSEQ multiplex PCR reads, yields one record per CDR3 protein. The sample lists 250,000 to 300,000 distinct CDR3 sequences, roughly 81% seen once, with over 0.09% in the top ten. Sample: CD8+ T cells from PBMCs. The receptors originated from a human donor with multiple sclerosis. CDR3s include the opening cysteine and the closing phenylalanine or tryptophan. Fields, in order: D gene, J gene, clone size, V gene, CDR3 protein, CDR3 DNA. The D gene is left open where the match is weak. A row's size may be missing; if present it is once, few, many or a size class.

>TRBD1|TRBJ2-1|once|TRBV7-9
CASSGTRDRVSYNEQFF
TGTGCCAGCAGCGGAACCCGGGACAGGGTTTCCTACAATGAGCAGTTCTTC
>.|TRBJ2-3|.|TRBV3-1
CASSQVRVGDTQYF
TGTGCCAGCAGCCAAGTCAGGGTCGGAGATACGCAGTATTTT
>TRBD2|TRBJ2-7|once|TRBV28
CASSFPPGLESYEQYF
TGTGCCAGCAGTTTTCCCCCAGGACTAGAATCATACGAGCAGTACTTC
>TRBD2|TRBJ2-1|once|TRBV4-1
CASSQVAAGGPGNEQFF
TGCGCCAGCAGCCAAGTCGCAGCGGGAGGGCCCGGCAATGAGCAGTTCTTC
>TRBD1|TRBJ2-7|.|TRBV3-1
CASSPGQVGGEQYF
TGTGCCAGCAGCCCCGGACAGGTAGGAGGCGAGCAGTACTTC
>TRBD1|TRBJ2-5|.|TRBV9
CASSAGSTGAQETQYF
TGTGCCAGCAGCGCTGGTTCGACAGGGGCCCAAGAGACCCAGTACTTC
>TRBD2|TRBJ2-7|.|TRBV3-1
CASSQDLPSGRDYEQYF
TGTGCCAGCAGCCAAGATTTGCCCAGCGGGAGGGATTACGAGCAGTACTTC
>.|TRBJ2-3|.|TRBV7-9
CASSLIRGGADTQYF
TGTGCCAGCAGCTTAATCAGGGGGGGCGCAGATACGCAGTATTTT
>TRBD2|TRBJ2-1|few|TRBV6-5
CASSYSTPSGSDRNEQFF
TGTGCCAGCAGTTACTCGACCCCTAGCGGGTCCGATAGGAATGAGCAGTTCTTC
>TRBD1|TRBJ2-4|.|TRBV14
CASSHAPDRVWPYIQYF
TGTGCCAGCAGCCACGCGCCAGACAGGGTATGGCCGTACATTCAGTACTTC
>TRBD1|TRBJ2-7|once|TRBV15
CATSRAQGAEGADEQYF
TGTGCCACCAGCAGAGCACAGGGGGCCGAGGGGGCCGACGAGCAGTACTTC
>TRBD2|TRBJ2-7|.|TRBV10-3
CAISGRTSGRNEQYF
TGTGCCATCAGTGGAAGGACTAGCGGGAGGAACGAGCAGTACTTC
>.|TRBJ2-7|.|TRBV15
CATSSGQGGYEQYF
TGTGCCACCAGCAGTGGGCAGGGGGGCTACGAGCAGTACTTC
>TRBD1|TRBJ1-1|.|TRBV5-1
CASSLTGGEEAFF
TGCGCCAGCAGCTTGACAGGGGGCGAAGAAGCTTTCTTT
>TRBD1|TRBJ2-1|.|TRBV12-3/TRBV12-4
CATTGSNEQFF
TGTGCCACGACAGGGAGCAATGAGCAGTTCTTC
>.|TRBJ2-5|.|TRBV5-4
CASSLRRDKYRQETQYF
TGTGCCAGCAGCTTGAGGAGGGACAAGTACCGACAAGAGACCCAGTACTTC
>.|TRBJ2-3|.|TRBV29-1
CSVDRTVLEDTQYF
TGCAGCGTTGATAGAACTGTACTTGAGGATACGCAGTATTTT
>.|TRBJ1-6|.|TRBV4-2
CASSQVQGSRSPLHF
TGTGCCAGCAGCCAAGTACAGGGCTCTAGATCACCCCTCCACTTT
>TRBD2|TRBJ2-3|few|TRBV5-1
CASSSPPKGEGDTQYF
TGCGCCAGCAGCTCCCCCCCCAAAGGGGAGGGAGATACGCAGTATTTT
>.|TRBJ2-2|.|TRBV11-2
CASSSWTEGVYTGELFF
TGTGCCAGCAGCTCTTGGACGGAAGGGGTATACACCGGGGAGCTGTTTTTT
>.|TRBJ1-5|.|TRBV27
CASSLGGRIQPQHF
TGTGCCAGCAGTTTAGGGGGCAGAATCCAGCCCCAGCATTTT
>TRBD1|TRBJ1-2|.|TRBV5-4
CASSPSDRESYTF
TGTGCCAGCAGCCCCTCGGACAGGGAGAGCTACACCTTC
>.|TRBJ2-1|.|TRBV15
CATSEPLGGPNNEQFF
TGTGCCACCAGCGAACCCTTGGGGGGTCCCAACAATGAGCAGTTCTTC
>TRBD1|TRBJ1-1|.|TRBV27
CASSLGGVGTSTEAFF
TGTGCCAGCAGTCTAGGGGGCGTGGGAACATCGACTGAAGCTTTCTTT
>TRBD2|TRBJ2-5|.|TRBV15
CATSRVASGKETQYF
TGTGCCACCAGCAGAGTCGCTAGCGGGAAAGAGACCCAGTACTTC
>.|TRBJ2-1|.|TRBV19
CASRASAGAYNEQFF
TGTGCCAGTAGGGCCTCAGCGGGTGCCTACAATGAGCAGTTCTTC
>TRBD1|TRBJ2-7|.|TRBV27
CASSFVGTGDYEQYF
TGTGCCAGCAGTTTTGTAGGGACAGGAGACTACGAGCAGTACTTC
>TRBD1|TRBJ2-3|.|TRBV6-5
CASSYSIGDRGDTDTQYF
TGTGCCAGCAGTTACTCGATCGGGGACAGGGGAGACACAGATACGCAGTATTTT
>.|TRBJ2-7|.|TRBV28
CATTPVFRGVEQYF
TGTGCCACCACCCCGGTATTCAGAGGGGTTGAGCAGTACTTC
>.|TRBJ1-1|.|TRBV28
CASSRYTNTEAFF
TGTGCCAGCAGTCGGTACACGAACACTGAAGCTTTCTTT
>TRBD1|TRBJ2-7|few|TRBV20-1
CSARDRGRYEQYF
TGCAGTGCTAGGGACAGGGGGAGGTACGAGCAGTACTTC
>.|TRBJ1-2|.|TRBV4-1
CASSQDVGWGNMDGHTF
.
>TRBD1|TRBJ2-1|.|TRBV6-1
CASSVSGTGVNEQFF
TGTGCCAGCAGTGTATCCGGGACAGGGGTCAATGAGCAGTTCTTC
>TRBD1|TRBJ2-7|.|TRBV6-1
CASSELWDRLRGEQYF
TGTGCCAGCAGTGAGTTATGGGACAGGCTAAGGGGAGAGCAGTACTTC
>TRBD2|TRBJ2-2|.|TRBV20-1
CSARDGGSVTGELFF
TGCAGTGCTAGAGACGGCGGGAGTGTGACCGGGGAGCTGTTTTTT
>.|TRBJ2-7|.|TRBV12-3/TRBV12-4
CASSGDDSYEQYF
TGTGCCAGCAGTGGGGACGACTCCTACGAGCAGTACTTC
>TRBD1|TRBJ2-6|.|TRBV12-3/TRBV12-4
CASSPPGQLFSGANVLTF
TGTGCCAGCAGTCCTCCGGGACAGCTTTTCTCTGGGGCCAACGTCCTGACTTTC
>.|TRBJ2-7|.|TRBV6-5
CASRISTGSPLEQYF
TGTGCCAGCAGGATCTCGACTGGCTCCCCGCTCGAGCAGTACTTC
>.|TRBJ2-7|.|TRBV20-1
CSAREGPTYEQYF
TGCAGTGCTAGAGAGGGGCCCACCTACGAGCAGTACTTC
>.|TRBJ1-1|.|TRBV3-1
CASSQGPRVGTEAFF
TGTGCCAGCAGCCAAGGCCCCCGAGTCGGCACTGAAGCTTTCTTT
>TRBD1|TRBJ2-1|.|TRBV6-5
CASSYGTGGVEQFF
TGTGCCAGCAGTTATGGGACAGGGGGCGTCGAGCAGTTCTTC
>.|TRBJ2-2|.|TRBV20-1
CSARDPSGVGTGELFF
TGCAGTGCTAGAGATCCGTCGGGGGTGGGCACCGGGGAGCTGTTTTTT
>TRBD2|TRBJ2-7|.|TRBV13
CASSLGRLAGYEQYF
TGTGCCAGCAGCTTAGGTCGGCTAGCGGGCTACGAGCAGTACTTC
>.|TRBJ2-7|once|TRBV28
CASSRIGSPSPYEQYF
TGTGCCAGCAGCCGGATCGGGAGCCCTAGCCCCTACGAGCAGTACTTC
>.|TRBJ1-1|.|TRBV28
CASSLYSPLGRPNPEGTEAFF
TGTGCCAGCAGTTTATACTCCCCTCTGGGCAGGCCCAACCCAGAGGGGACTGAAGCTTTCTTT
>.|TRBJ2-7|.|TRBV30
CAWSVWTSGSYEQYF
TGTGCCTGGAGTGTATGGACATCTGGCTCCTACGAGCAGTACTTC
>.|TRBJ2-1|once|TRBV14
CASSHSGAYNEQFF
TGTGCCAGCAGCCATAGCGGAGCCTACAATGAGCAGTTCTTC
>TRBD2|TRBJ2-3|.|TRBV27
CASSSPGLAPDTQYF
TGTGCCAGCAGTTCACCGGGACTAGCCCCAGATACGCAGTATTTT
>TRBD2|TRBJ2-5|few|TRBV27
CASSTRGGRAQYF
TGTGCCAGCAGTACCCGCGGCGGGAGGGCCCAGTACTTC
>.|TRBJ2-5|.|TRBV3-1
CASSQDVLGGTETQYF
TGTGCCAGCAGCCAAGATGTATTAGGCGGGACCGAGACCCAGTACTTC
>.|TRBJ1-5|.|TRBV27
CASSLTVTQPQHF
TGTGCCAGCAGTTTAACAGTTACGCAGCCCCAGCATTTT
>TRBD1|TRBJ2-7|.|TRBV10-3
CAISESQGYYEQYF
TGTGCCATCAGTGAGTCACAGGGGTACTACGAGCAGTACTTC
>.|TRBJ2-3|.|TRBV9
CASSPETATDTQYF
TGTGCCAGCAGCCCAGAGACAGCTACAGATACGCAGTATTTT